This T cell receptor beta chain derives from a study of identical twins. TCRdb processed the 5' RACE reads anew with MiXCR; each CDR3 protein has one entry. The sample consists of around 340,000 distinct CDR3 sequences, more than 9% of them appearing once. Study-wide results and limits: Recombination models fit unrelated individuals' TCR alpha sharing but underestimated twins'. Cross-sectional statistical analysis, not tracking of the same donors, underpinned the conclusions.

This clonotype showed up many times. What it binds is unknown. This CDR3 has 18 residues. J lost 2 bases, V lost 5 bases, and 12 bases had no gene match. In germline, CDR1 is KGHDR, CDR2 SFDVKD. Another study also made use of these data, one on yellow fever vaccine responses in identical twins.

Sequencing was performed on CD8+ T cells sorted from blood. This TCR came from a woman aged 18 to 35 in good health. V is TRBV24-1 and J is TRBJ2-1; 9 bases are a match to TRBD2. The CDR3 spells CATSGFPSGARAYNEQFF. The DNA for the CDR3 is TGTGCCACCAGTGGCTTTCCTAGCGGGGCTAGGGCCTACAATGAGCAGTTCTTC.